One TCR beta chain is described in this entry. The sample belongs to a study of blood T cell repertoires in COVID-19. For the study at large: There were acute and convalescent COVID-19 samples, and they came from the United States, Italy and Spain. T cells, B-cell-depleted T cells, or PBMCs provided the cDNA or gDNA that served as material.

Germline V gene lookup returns CDR1 MGHRA and CDR2 YSYEKL. The CDR3 extends over 20 amino acids. With 4 bases clipped from V and 0 bases from J, the junction kept 14 bases outside the gene matches. TCRdb keeps only in-frame clones here, not all; method: immunoSEQ multiplex PCR. In the table there are fewer than 90,000 clones, 80% to 90% of which are singletons. Material: peripheral blood. This TCR derives from an elderly woman with active COVID-19. The chain is built from TRBV4-1 and TRBJ2-6; 8 positions agree with TRBD2. CDR3 coding DNA: TGCGCCAGCAGCCGGACCGGTGGCCAGCGGGGGAGCTCTGGGGCCAACGTCCTGACTTTC. This encodes CASSRTGGQRGSSGANVLTF.